This T cell receptor beta chain was sequenced for a study of blood T cell repertoires in COVID-19. Whole-study context: Acute and convalescent COVID-19 specimens originated in the United States, Italy and Spain.

Clones were sequenced by immunoSEQ multiplex PCR, and TCRdb holds only the in-frame ones, with some missing. There are some 120,000 clones in the sample; nearly 90% occur only once, and approximately 1.1% lies in the top ten. This CDR3 spans 15 amino acids. Germline assignment: CDR1 LNHDA and CDR2 SQIVND (reference sequence). Trimming removed 5 bases from V and 0 bases from J, with 13 bases in between. The V gene is TRBV19, the J gene TRBJ1-2; D perhaps matches TRBD1 (5 bases). This sequence originates from a woman older than 75 with acute or convalescent COVID-19. Sequenced material: peripheral blood. The CDR3 DNA sequence: TGTGCCAGTAGTCCTCGACAGAGAGCTAACTATGGCTACACCTTC. Its translation: CASSPRQRANYGYTF.